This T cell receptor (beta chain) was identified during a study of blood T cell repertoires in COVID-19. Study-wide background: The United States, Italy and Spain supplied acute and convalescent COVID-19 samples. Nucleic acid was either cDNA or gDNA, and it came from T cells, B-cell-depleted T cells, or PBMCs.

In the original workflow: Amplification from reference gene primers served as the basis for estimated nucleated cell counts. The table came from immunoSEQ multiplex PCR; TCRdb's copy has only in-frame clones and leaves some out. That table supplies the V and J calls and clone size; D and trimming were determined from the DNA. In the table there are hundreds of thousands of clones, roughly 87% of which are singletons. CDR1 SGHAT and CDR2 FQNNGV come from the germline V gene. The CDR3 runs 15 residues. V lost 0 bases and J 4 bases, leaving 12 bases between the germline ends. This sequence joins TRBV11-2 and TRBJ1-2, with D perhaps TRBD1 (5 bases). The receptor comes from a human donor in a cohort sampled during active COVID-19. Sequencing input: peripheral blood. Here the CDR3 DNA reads TGTGCCAGCAGCTTAGACAGGGCTGCGTCCTATGGCTACACCTTC. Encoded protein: CASSLDRAASYGYTF. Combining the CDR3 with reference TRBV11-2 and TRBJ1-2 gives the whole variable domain EAGVAQSPRYKIIEKRQSVAFWCNPISGHATLYWYQQILGQGPKLLIQFQNNGVVDDSQLPKDRFSAERLKGVDSTLKIQPAKLEDSAVYLCASSLDRAASYGYTFGSGTRLTVV.